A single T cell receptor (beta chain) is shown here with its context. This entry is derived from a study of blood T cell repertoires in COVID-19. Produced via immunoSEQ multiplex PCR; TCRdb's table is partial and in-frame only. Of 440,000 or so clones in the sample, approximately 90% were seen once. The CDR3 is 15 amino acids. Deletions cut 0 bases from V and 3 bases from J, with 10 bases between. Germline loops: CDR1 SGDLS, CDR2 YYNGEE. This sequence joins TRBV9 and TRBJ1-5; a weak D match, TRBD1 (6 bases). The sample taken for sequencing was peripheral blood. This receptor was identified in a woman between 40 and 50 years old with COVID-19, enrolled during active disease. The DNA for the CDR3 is TGTGCCAGCAGCGTAGGGACAGCTGACAATCAGCCCCAGCATTTT. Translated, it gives CASSVGTADNQPQHF.